These T cell receptor beta chains were read from a single sample in a study of CD8+ T cells in alopecia areata. The method was immunoSEQ multiplex PCR; TCRdb's version includes in-frame clones alone and lacks a portion of them. The sample comprises some 95,000 clones, about 40% of which are singletons, and 18% rests with the top ten. This material consisted of CD8+ T cells sorted from blood, taken at week 24, from a patient treated with tofacitinib. These receptor sequences come from a human donor with alopecia areata. The CDR3 runs from the conserved cysteine through the conserved F or W. The D gene is left open where the match is weak. Expanded clones get a size class; other rows say once, few or many, or leave the size out.

>NA|TRBJ2-7|NA|TRBV30
CAWSTSYEQYF
TGTGCCTGGAGCACGTCCTACGAGCAGTACTTC
>TRBD2|TRBJ2-7|once|TRBV4-1
CASSQDSGSSYEQYF
TGCGCCAGCAGCCAAGATAGCGGGAGCTCCTACGAGCAGTACTTC
>NA|TRBJ2-6|NA|TRBV9
CASSVPPSGANVLTF
TGTGCCAGCAGCGTACCCCCCTCTGGGGCCAACGTCCTGACTTTC
>NA|TRBJ1-3|NA|TRBV29-1
CSGQGISGNTIYF
TGCAGCGGGCAAGGGATCTCTGGAAACACCATATATTTT
>NA|TRBJ1-5|few|TRBV6-5
CASSKNSNQPQHF
TGTGCCAGCAGCAAAAATAGCAATCAGCCCCAGCATTTT
>TRBD1|TRBJ2-1|NA|TRBV15
CATSRGQGTYNEQFF
TGTGCCACCAGCAGAGGACAGGGGACCTACAATGAGCAGTTCTTC
>TRBD2|TRBJ2-1|NA|TRBV2
CASSVAGTSGIDSSYNEQFF
TGTGCCAGCAGCGTTGCCGGGACTAGCGGGATAGATTCCTCCTACAATGAGCAGTTCTTC
>TRBD1|TRBJ1-2|few|TRBV29-1
CSVEGPQGEDYGYTF
TGCAGCGTTGAAGGTCCCCAGGGGGAGGACTATGGCTACACCTTC
>NA|TRBJ2-7|NA|TRBV19
CASTPEGGRTGQYF
TGTGCCAGTACCCCAGAGGGGGGACGGACGGGACAGTACTTC
>NA|TRBJ2-2|few|TRBV29-1
CSVEPSDTGELFF
TGCAGCGTTGAGCCCTCCGACACCGGGGAGCTGTTTTTT
>NA|TRBJ2-5|NA|TRBV2
CASSGGWETQYF
TGTGCCAGCAGTGGAGGTTGGGAGACCCAGTACTTC
>TRBD1|TRBJ2-7|NA|TRBV2
CASSVTGTGIYEQYF
TGTGCCAGCAGCGTTACCGGGACAGGGATCTACGAGCAGTACTTC